These T cell receptor beta chains were read from a single sample in a study of OX40 agonist ivuxolimab in advanced cancers. Clones were sequenced by immunoSEQ multiplex PCR, and TCRdb holds only the in-frame ones, with some missing. The sample holds approximately 24,000 clones; roughly 82% are singletons and the top ten take around 15%. This sample comprised CD4+ or CD8+ T cells sorted from blood, obtained in a trial of the OX40 agonist ivuxolimab. The receptors come from an adult with an advanced solid tumor such as melanoma, head and neck, liver or kidney cancer. CDR3s include the opening cysteine and the closing phenylalanine or tryptophan. D genes are given only for firm matches. Only some rows state a clone size, as once, few, many or a class for expanded clones.

j_call: TRBJ2-7; v_call: TRBV29-1; clone_size: few; d_call: .; cdr3_nt: TGCAGCGTTGAAGATAGGGGGACATACGAGCAGTACTTC; cdr3_aa: CSVEDRGTYEQYF
j_call: TRBJ2-2; v_call: TRBV10-3; clone_size: .; d_call: TRBD1; cdr3_nt: TGTGCCATCAGTGAGCCCCCGGACAGGCGGACCGGGGAGCTGTTTTTT; cdr3_aa: CAISEPPDRRTGELFF
j_call: TRBJ2-1; v_call: TRBV13; clone_size: .; d_call: .; cdr3_nt: TGTGCCAGCAGCGGCAGCTCCTACAATGAGCAGTTCTTC; cdr3_aa: CASSGSSYNEQFF
j_call: TRBJ1-4; v_call: TRBV2; clone_size: .; d_call: .; cdr3_nt: TGTGCCAGCAGTGAAACCGTGCAACGGGATGAAAAACTGTTTTTT; cdr3_aa: CASSETVQRDEKLFF
j_call: TRBJ1-1; v_call: TRBV5-5; clone_size: .; d_call: .; cdr3_nt: TGTGCCAGCAGCTTGGGAGAGAACACTGAAGCTTTCTTT; cdr3_aa: CASSLGENTEAFF
j_call: TRBJ2-7; v_call: TRBV25-1; clone_size: .; d_call: TRBD1; cdr3_nt: TGTGCCAGCAGTGACCCTCCGGGACAGGAGCCTTACGAGCAGTACTTC; cdr3_aa: CASSDPPGQEPYEQYF
j_call: TRBJ1-2; v_call: TRBV27; clone_size: .; d_call: .; cdr3_nt: TGTGCCAGCAGTTTTGGAGTCCCCAACTATGGCTACACCTTC; cdr3_aa: CASSFGVPNYGYTF
j_call: TRBJ1-1; v_call: TRBV18; clone_size: .; d_call: TRBD1; cdr3_nt: TGTGCCAGCTCACCGACAGGGGGTAACACTGAAGCTTTCTTT; cdr3_aa: CASSPTGGNTEAFF
j_call: TRBJ1-6; v_call: TRBV6-6; clone_size: few; d_call: .; cdr3_nt: TGTGCCAGCAGTTACTCCCCTACACCCCTCCACTTT; cdr3_aa: CASSYSPTPLHF
j_call: TRBJ1-6; v_call: TRBV11-2; clone_size: .; d_call: .; cdr3_nt: TGTGCCAGCAGCTTAGAAGGTCTGTCCCTCCACTTT; cdr3_aa: CASSLEGLSLHF
j_call: TRBJ1-1; v_call: TRBV14; clone_size: .; d_call: .; cdr3_nt: TGTGCCAGCAGCCAAGAGGGCGCCGTGAACACTGAAGCTTTCTTT; cdr3_aa: CASSQEGAVNTEAFF
j_call: TRBJ2-7; v_call: TRBV5-1; clone_size: .; d_call: .; cdr3_nt: TGCGCCAGCAGCCGAGGTTATTCCTACGAGCAGTACTTC; cdr3_aa: CASSRGYSYEQYF
j_call: TRBJ1-2; v_call: TRBV15; clone_size: .; d_call: .; cdr3_nt: TGTGCCACCAGCAGTGATGGTGGCTACACCTTC; cdr3_aa: CATSSDGGYTF
j_call: TRBJ2-3; v_call: TRBV4-1; clone_size: .; d_call: .; cdr3_nt: TGCGCCAGCAGCCAAGGGGCGCAGGGCGGTACAGATACGCAGTATTTT; cdr3_aa: CASSQGAQGGTDTQYF
j_call: TRBJ2-3; v_call: TRBV9; clone_size: medium-sized; d_call: .; cdr3_nt: TGTGCCAGCAGCGTAGGCCCCCCACGGCGGGGACCTAGCACAGATACGCAGTATTTT; cdr3_aa: CASSVGPPRRGPSTDTQYF
j_call: TRBJ2-2; v_call: TRBV10-3; clone_size: .; d_call: .; cdr3_nt: TGTGCCATCAGATTGAACACCGGGGAGCTGTTTTTT; cdr3_aa: CAIRLNTGELFF
j_call: TRBJ2-7; v_call: TRBV7-9; clone_size: .; d_call: .; cdr3_nt: TGTGCCAGCAGCTATGGGGGGAAGGTCGAGCAGTACTTC; cdr3_aa: CASSYGGKVEQYF
j_call: TRBJ1-2; v_call: TRBV19; clone_size: .; d_call: TRBD1; cdr3_nt: TGTGCCGTCCACCAAACAGGGGTGAATTATGGCTACACCTTC; cdr3_aa: CAVHQTGVNYGYTF
j_call: TRBJ1-2; v_call: TRBV9; clone_size: few; d_call: .; cdr3_nt: TGTGCCAGCAGCGATTCGGACTATGGAGGCTACACCTTC; cdr3_aa: CASSDSDYGGYTF
j_call: TRBJ1-2; v_call: TRBV27; clone_size: .; d_call: .; cdr3_nt: TGTGCCAGCAGTTTAACGGGCGAGGGCTACACCTTC; cdr3_aa: CASSLTGEGYTF
j_call: TRBJ2-1; v_call: TRBV9; clone_size: few; d_call: TRBD2; cdr3_nt: TGTGCCAGCAGCGTTTCTAGCGGGGGGGCCCCTGGTGAGCAGTTCTTC; cdr3_aa: CASSVSSGGAPGEQFF
j_call: TRBJ1-1; v_call: TRBV19; clone_size: .; d_call: .; cdr3_nt: TGTGCCAGTAGTATAGATGGGGACACTGAAGCTTTCTTT; cdr3_aa: CASSIDGDTEAFF
j_call: TRBJ1-3; v_call: TRBV4-3; clone_size: .; d_call: .; cdr3_nt: TGCGCCAGCAGCCAAGAGACGGGGATCTCTGGAAACACCATATATTTT; cdr3_aa: CASSQETGISGNTIYF
j_call: TRBJ2-3; v_call: TRBV9; clone_size: .; d_call: TRBD2; cdr3_nt: TGTGCCAGCAGCGTAGGGGATGCGGGGGACCGCACAGATACGCAGTATTTT; cdr3_aa: CASSVGDAGDRTDTQYF
j_call: TRBJ2-1; v_call: TRBV11-1; clone_size: .; d_call: .; cdr3_nt: TGTGCCAGCAGCGCCGCGGAATACTCCTACAATGAGCAGTTCTTC; cdr3_aa: CASSAAEYSYNEQFF
j_call: TRBJ1-2; v_call: TRBV6-1; clone_size: .; d_call: TRBD1; cdr3_nt: TGTGCCAGCAGTGATTTTCCGGGACAGGGCTATGGCTACACCTTC; cdr3_aa: CASSDFPGQGYGYTF
j_call: TRBJ2-1; v_call: TRBV28; clone_size: .; d_call: .; cdr3_nt: TGTGCCAGCAGTTTAAGATTACTTGATAATGAGCAGTTCTTC; cdr3_aa: CASSLRLLDNEQFF